One and the same sample provided the 4 T cell receptor beta chains below, sequenced in a study of blood T cell repertoires in COVID-19. The table came from immunoSEQ multiplex PCR; TCRdb's copy has only in-frame clones and leaves some out. The data show 150,000 to 200,000 clones, with approximately 82% seen just once and 17% held by the top ten. Sequencing input: PBMCs or T cells enriched from blood (not recorded which). These receptors originate from a woman in her forties or fifties who had recovered from COVID-19.

This chain uses TRBV3-1 (or the pseudogene TRBV3-2) with TRBJ1-2; 7 positions match TRBD1. The CDR3 loop spans 15 amino acids. The germline gives CDR1 LGHDT, CDR2 YNNKEL (reference sequence). V shed 3 bases and J 5 bases; nucleotides not matched to a gene: 9. In DNA form, the CDR3 reads TGTGCCAGCAGCCAGCCCGGGACAGAAAGATATGGCTACACCTTC. Protein sequence: CASSQPGTERYGYTF.

The CDR3 sequence: CASRKGGQKETQYF. The DNA for the CDR3 is TGTGCCAGCAGAAAAGGGGGACAGAAAGAGACCCAGTACTTC. The V and J genes are TRBV28 and TRBJ2-5, with TRBD1 matching 7 bases. V was clipped by 6 bases and J by 3 bases; unmatched bases: 7. Germline CDR1 reads MDHEN; CDR2 reads SYDVKM. The CDR3 covers 14 residues. Combining the CDR3 with reference TRBV28 and TRBJ2-5 gives the whole variable domain DVKVTQSSRYLVKRTGEKVFLECVQDMDHENMFWYRQDPGLGLRLIYFSYDVKMKEKGDIPEGYSVSREKKERFSLILESASTNQTSMYLCASRKGGQKETQYFGPGTRLLVL.

The rearrangement joins TRBV11-2 to TRBJ1-2; D may be TRBD1 (5 bases). Trimming took 1 base from V and 0 from J, leaving 9 bases between them. The CDR3 totals 15 residues. CDR1 and CDR2 from the germline V gene are SGHAT and FQNNGV. The DNA for the CDR3 is TGTGCCAGCAGCTTAGTCGACAGAGCTAACTATGGCTACACCTTC. Translating it yields CASSLVDRANYGYTF.

The V gene is TRBV19, the J gene TRBJ2-4; perhaps TRBD1 as D (6 bases). The V gene's germline CDR1 is LNHDA and CDR2 SQIVND (reference sequence). V was pared by 4 bases and J by 4 bases, with 17 bases between. The length of the CDR3 is 16 residues. CDR3 bases: TGTGCCAGTAGTACCAGGGGTGCGGGTGGGAAAAACATTCAGTACTTC. Translation gives CASSTRGAGGKNIQYF.